This T cell receptor (beta chain) is from a study of T cells in Graves' hyperthyroidism and ophthalmopathy. In the study overall: Peripheral blood samples were taken at initial diagnosis, prior to any treatment. Study-level findings and limits: Blood also contained most expanded thyroid clonotypes above 0.001. Prediction of ophthalmopathy progression came a median around 7.1 months pre-onset.

Concerning this clonotype itself: The target antigen is unknown.

This CDR3 comprises 14 residues. V lost 6 bases, J lost 2 bases, and 13 bases lay in between. Germline V CDR1 and CDR2: DFQATT, SNEGSKA (reference sequence). The CDR3 regions of TCR beta were amplified from RNA transcripts. The HTBI primer set was used in a first-round RT-PCR of the TCR CDR3. Via MiXCR, TCRdb re-called the multiplex PCR reads, giving one row per CDR3 protein. Of roughly 700,000 distinct CDR3 sequences in the sample, around a third were seen once. Sample: blood. This TCR was recovered from a woman in her 40s with Graves' hyperthyroidism. The chain carries TRBV20-1 and TRBJ1-4; D possibly corresponds to TRBD1 (6 bases). The CDR3 spells CSATGTSTNEKLFF. For the CDR3, the DNA is TGCAGTGCCACAGGGACTAGCACTAATGAAAAACTGTTTTTT.